One and the same sample provided the 13 T cell receptor beta chains below, sequenced in a study of PD-L1 blockade in urothelial cancer. TCRdb's table, derived via immunoSEQ multiplex PCR, lists solely in-frame clones and lacks some. The top ten clones hold around 4% of a sample with some 120,000 clones, 80% to 95% of them seen once. The time point: peripheral blood 6 weeks after treatment start. The starting material was PBMCs, obtained around atezolizumab (anti-PD-L1) treatment. These receptors came from a man aged 55 to 70 with urothelial cancer.

The chain couples TRBV29-1 to TRBJ2-2; 7 nucleotides align to TRBD1. There are 14 residues in the CDR3. V trimming: 5 bases; J trimming: 1 base; junction bases outside the gene matches: 4. Germline V gives CDR1 SQVTM, CDR2 ANQGSEA. The CDR3 here is CSVRGGGNTGELFF. CDR3 nucleotide sequence: TGCAGCGTTCGAGGGGGCGGGAACACCGGGGAGCTGTTTTTT.

The rearrangement uses TRBV15 and TRBJ1-4; maybe TRBD1 (5 bases). The length of the CDR3 is 17 residues. Germline V gene sequence: CDR1 LNHNV, CDR2 YYDKDF (reference sequence). Between the trimmed V and J ends, which lost 2 bases and 0 bases, there was a span of 13 bases. DNA of the CDR3: TGTGCCACCAGCAGACGGGGGGGGTTTGCAACTAATGAAAAACTGTTTTTT. It yields the protein CATSRRGGFATNEKLFF.

V and J are TRBV10-2 and TRBJ2-7; the match to TRBD1 covers 7 bases. CDR3 length: 14 amino acids. Germline V gene lookup returns CDR1 WSHSY and CDR2 SAAADI. V gave up 8 bases and J gave up 3 bases; unmatched junction bases: 10. The CDR3 DNA reads TGCGCCAGCCGTCCGGGACAGCCTTACTACGAGCAGTACTTC. Its translation is CASRPGQPYYEQYF.

V and J are TRBV19 and TRBJ2-7; D might be TRBD1 (5 bases). The germline V gene has CDR1 LNHDA and CDR2 SQIVND (reference sequence). Trimming shortened V by 5 bases and J by 0 bases, and 14 bases separated the two germline ends. The CDR3 is made up of 15 amino acids. The CDR3 here is CASSPVTAPSYEQYF. CDR3 nucleotide sequence: TGTGCCAGTAGTCCCGTGACAGCGCCCTCCTACGAGCAGTACTTC. The variable domain in full, completed from reference TRBV19 and TRBJ2-7, reads DGGITQSPKYLFRKEGQNVTLSCEQNLNHDAMYWYRQDPGQGLRLIYYSQIVNDFQKGDIAEGYSVSREKKESFPLTVTSAQKNPTAFYLCASSPVTAPSYEQYFGPGTRLTVT.

This chain connects TRBV10-3 to TRBJ1-5, with TRBD1 matching 8 bases. Per germline, CDR1 ENHRY and CDR2 SYGVKD. V lost 0 bases, J lost 2 bases, and 3 bases stayed unmatched. The CDR3 consists of 16 residues. The CDR3 sequence is CAISESSGGRNQPQHF. The CDR3 region has the DNA TGTGCCATCAGTGAGTCGTCAGGGGGCCGCAATCAGCCCCAGCATTTT.

This clone was seen just once. The V gene is TRBV19, the J gene TRBJ2-1, with D perhaps TRBD2 (6 bases). V was clipped by 5 bases and J by 10 bases, with 21 bases between them. The germline V gene has CDR1 LNHDA and CDR2 SQIVND (reference sequence). CDR3 length: 15 amino acids. The chain's CDR3 is CASSAIGGNPWEQFF. The CDR3, as DNA: TGTGCCAGTAGTGCCATCGGGGGAAATCCCTGGGAGCAGTTCTTC.

This clone was seen once. The chain employs TRBV11-2 and TRBJ2-1, with a tentative D call TRBD2 (6 bases). In germline, CDR1 is SGHAT, CDR2 FQNNGV. The CDR3 loop spans 13 amino acids. Trimming stripped 5 bases from V and 9 bases from J, with 14 bases between. CDR3: CASSPRTGGEQFF. The CDR3 DNA follows: TGTGCCAGCAGCCCAAGAACCGGGGGTGAGCAGTTCTTC.

V is TRBV7-2 and J is TRBJ2-5; 8 bases line up with TRBD2. The CDR3 totals 13 residues. The V gene's germline CDR1 is SGHTA and CDR2 FQGNSA. V shed 6 bases and J 5 bases; nucleotides not matched to a gene: 5. The CDR3: CASSTGGVETQYF. CDR3 sequence (DNA): TGTGCCAGCAGTACCGGGGGGGTGGAGACCCAGTACTTC.

The genes are TRBV6-1 and TRBJ1-2; D unclear. Trimming shortened V by 0 bases and J by 3 bases, and 5 bases separated the two germline ends. Germline-derived CDR1 and CDR2 are MNHNS and SASEGT. CDR3 size: 13 residues. The CDR3 sequence: CASSEAGDYGYTF. The CDR3 DNA follows: TGTGCCAGCAGTGAAGCCGGGGACTATGGCTACACCTTC.

This clone was seen only once. CDR3 in DNA: TGTGCCAGTAGTCGCCGGGACAGGGCCTACGAGCAGTACTTC. Residues: CASSRRDRAYEQYF. The chain uses TRBV19 and TRBJ2-7; 9 bases map to TRBD1. This CDR3 region has 14 residues. Unmatched junction bases numbered 4, after V lost 5 bases and J lost 2 bases. The germline V gene has CDR1 LNHDA and CDR2 SQIVND (reference sequence).

This rearrangement joins TRBV19 to TRBJ1-6; 9 positions match TRBD1. Per germline, CDR1 LNHDA and CDR2 SQIVND (reference sequence). The CDR3 covers 16 residues. V trimming: 4 bases; J trimming: 9 bases; junction bases outside the gene matches: 10. The CDR3 loop reads CASSTSTGGWGSPLHF. The CDR3 DNA follows: TGTGCCAGTAGTACCTCGACAGGGGGGTGGGGTTCACCCCTCCACTTT.

The V and J genes are TRBV6-4 and TRBJ2-3, with TRBD1 matching 12 bases. The V gene's germline CDR1 is MRHNA and CDR2 SNTAGT. J gave up 1 base and V 4 bases, and 3 bases lay outside the gene matches. CDR3 length: 16 amino acids. CDR3 residues: CASSAGTGGGTDTQYF. CDR3 nucleotide sequence: TGTGCCAGCAGTGCCGGGACAGGGGGCGGCACAGATACGCAGTATTTT.

Comment on this clone: Other DNA sequences in this sample translate to the same CDR3. The rearrangement links TRBV15 to TRBJ2-7, with TRBD1 matching over 9 bases. This CDR3 contains 13 residues. The germline CDR1 and CDR2 sequences are LNHNV and YYDKDF (reference sequence). V dropped 3 bases and J dropped 4; count of bases not matched to a gene: 1. The DNA for the CDR3 is TGTGCCACCAGCAGGGACAGGGGTTACGAGCAGTACTTC. It codes for CATSRDRGYEQYF.